What follows is one T cell receptor (beta chain) and its context. The antigen remains undetermined. These data originate in a study of cytomegalovirus exposure and HLA in healthy donors. Study-wide results and caveats: A highly shared variant cluster was judged a likely technical artifact. V- and J-gene trimming of TCR beta was linked (in a later analysis) to a missense DCLRE1C variant.

PCR primers comprised 60 Vbeta and 13 Jbeta primers. Libraries were prepared by immunoSEQ multiplex PCR; TCRdb keeps only in-frame clonotypes and omits some of them. The sample contains 55,000 to 70,000 clones, around 74% of which appear only once. The CDR3 totals 13 residues. The ends were cut back, 0 bases at V and 10 bases at J, with 13 bases in the middle. CDR1 is GTSNPN and CDR2 is SVGIG in the germline V gene (reference sequence). The sequence was collected from a woman aged 55-69 years in good health and CMV-seropositive. The specimen sequenced was PBMCs. The chain combines TRBV30 with TRBJ2-1; possible D gene TRBD2, 5 bases. This CDR3 reads CAWSVEAAREQFF. In DNA, the CDR3 is TGTGCCTGGAGTGTGGAGGCGGCCAGGGAGCAGTTCTTC.